This TCR beta chain was identified during a study of T cell responses to AZD1222 COVID-19 vaccine. Study-wide points: The study found vaccine-associated CD4 TCRs spanning spike, dominant at 160-218 and 743-854. In the spike-specific TCR repertoire, nearly half reportedly target unmutated variant regions.

This CDR3 is 15 amino acids long. Germline V gene sequence: CDR1 SGDLS, CDR2 YYNGEE. The V and J ends lost 2 bases and 1 base respectively, with 12 bases between them. Only one count was recorded for this clone. Antigen: not known. Only in-frame clones appear in the TCRdb table, and some are missing; sequencing was by immunoSEQ multiplex PCR. The repertoire holds about 86,000 clones, with more than 70% as singletons. V and J are TRBV9 and TRBJ2-5, with D unclear. The sequence was obtained from an adult who received the AZD1222 COVID-19 vaccine. This specimen consisted of peripheral blood, obtained 28 days after the second AZD1222 dose. The DNA for the CDR3 is TGTGCCAGCAGCGTGTCCGGCGGCCCCCAAGAGACCCAGTACTTC. Protein product: CASSVSGGPQETQYF.